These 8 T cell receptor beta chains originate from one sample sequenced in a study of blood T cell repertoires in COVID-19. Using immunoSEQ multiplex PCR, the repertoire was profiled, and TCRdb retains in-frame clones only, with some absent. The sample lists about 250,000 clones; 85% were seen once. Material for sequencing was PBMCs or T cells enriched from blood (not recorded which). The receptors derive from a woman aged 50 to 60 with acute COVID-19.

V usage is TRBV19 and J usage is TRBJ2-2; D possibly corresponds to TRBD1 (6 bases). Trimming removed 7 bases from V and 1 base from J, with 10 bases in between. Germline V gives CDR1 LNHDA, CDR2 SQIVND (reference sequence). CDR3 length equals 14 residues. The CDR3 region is CASTPTGNTGELFF. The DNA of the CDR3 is TGTGCCAGTACCCCGACAGGGAACACCGGGGAGCTGTTTTTT.

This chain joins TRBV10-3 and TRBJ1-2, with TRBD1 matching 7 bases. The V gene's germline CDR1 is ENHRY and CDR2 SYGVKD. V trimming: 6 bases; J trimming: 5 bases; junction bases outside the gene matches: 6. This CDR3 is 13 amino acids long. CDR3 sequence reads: CAIRLTGWYGYTF. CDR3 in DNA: TGTGCCATCAGGTTGACAGGGTGGTATGGCTACACCTTC.

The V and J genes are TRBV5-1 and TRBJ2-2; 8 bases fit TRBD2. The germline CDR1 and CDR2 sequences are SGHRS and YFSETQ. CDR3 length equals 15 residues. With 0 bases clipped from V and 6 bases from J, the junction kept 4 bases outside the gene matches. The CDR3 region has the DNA TGCGCCAGCAGCTTGGCCGCGGGGGGCTCCGGGGAGCTGTTTTTT. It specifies CASSLAAGGSGELFF. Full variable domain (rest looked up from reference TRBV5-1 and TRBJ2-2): KAGVTQTPRYLIKTRGQQVTLSCSPISGHRSVSWYQQTPGQGLQFLFEYFSETQRNKGNFPGRFSGRQFSNSRSEMNVSTLELGDSALYLCASSLAAGGSGELFFGEGSRLTVL.

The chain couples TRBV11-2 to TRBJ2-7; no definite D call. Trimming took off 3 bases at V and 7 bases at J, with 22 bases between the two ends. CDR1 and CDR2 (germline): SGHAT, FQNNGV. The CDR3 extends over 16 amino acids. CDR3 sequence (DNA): TGTGCCAGCAGCTTCCACATCCCCAACAAAGACTTGGAGCAGTACTTC. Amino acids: CASSFHIPNKDLEQYF.

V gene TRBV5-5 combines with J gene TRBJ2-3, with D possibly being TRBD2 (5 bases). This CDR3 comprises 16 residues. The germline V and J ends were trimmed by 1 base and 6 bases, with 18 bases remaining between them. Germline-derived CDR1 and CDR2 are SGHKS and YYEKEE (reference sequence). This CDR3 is CASSLFVLRLRDTQYF. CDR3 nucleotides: TGTGCCAGCAGCTTGTTCGTACTAAGACTACGGGATACGCAGTATTTT.

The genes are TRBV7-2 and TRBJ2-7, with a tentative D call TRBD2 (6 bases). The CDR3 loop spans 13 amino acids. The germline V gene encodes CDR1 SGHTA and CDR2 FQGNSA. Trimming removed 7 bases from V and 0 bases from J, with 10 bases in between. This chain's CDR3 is CASTRESSYEQYF. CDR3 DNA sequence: TGTGCCAGCACCCGGGAGAGCTCCTACGAGCAGTACTTC.

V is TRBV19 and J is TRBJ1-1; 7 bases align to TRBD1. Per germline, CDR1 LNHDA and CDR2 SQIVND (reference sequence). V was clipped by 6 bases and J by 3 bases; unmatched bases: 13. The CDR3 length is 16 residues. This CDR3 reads CASSLPPPGGHTEAFF. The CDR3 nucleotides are TGTGCCAGTAGCCTCCCGCCCCCAGGGGGTCACACTGAAGCTTTCTTT.

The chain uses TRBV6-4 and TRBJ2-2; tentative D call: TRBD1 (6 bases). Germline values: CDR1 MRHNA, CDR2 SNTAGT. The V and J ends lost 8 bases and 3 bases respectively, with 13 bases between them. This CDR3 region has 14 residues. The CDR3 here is CASSRGGDTGELFF. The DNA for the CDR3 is TGTGCCAGCTCCAGGGGTGGGGACACCGGGGAGCTGTTTTTT.